This T cell receptor (beta chain) was recorded in a study of T cells in localized non-small cell lung cancer. CDR1 SGHNT and CDR2 YENEEA come from the germline V gene. This CDR3 has 14 amino acids. The table came from immunoSEQ multiplex PCR; TCRdb's copy has only in-frame clones and leaves some out. The repertoire holds 1,000 to 1,500 clones, with roughly two fifths as singletons. Study-wide findings and caveats: Sequencing, confined to only one tumor region, leaves heterogeneity possible. Longer overall survival was seen with higher T cell density measured in blood. Clonality peaked in uninvolved adjacent lung rather than tumor. Adjacent lung held a median about 57 of the top 100 tumor clones.

Notes on this clone: Its cognate antigen is unknown. A read error may account for a junction end that differs from germline.

The V gene is TRBV11-3, the J gene TRBJ1-6; weak D call: TRBD1 (6 bases). The sample was normal lung tissue next to the tumor, taken before any cancer treatment. The receptor was derived from a woman aged 35-75 years with stage I lung adenocarcinoma. As DNA, the CDR3 is TGTGCCAGCAGCTCATCGACAGGTTGGTCACCCCTTCACTTT. It translates to CASSSSTGWSPLHF.